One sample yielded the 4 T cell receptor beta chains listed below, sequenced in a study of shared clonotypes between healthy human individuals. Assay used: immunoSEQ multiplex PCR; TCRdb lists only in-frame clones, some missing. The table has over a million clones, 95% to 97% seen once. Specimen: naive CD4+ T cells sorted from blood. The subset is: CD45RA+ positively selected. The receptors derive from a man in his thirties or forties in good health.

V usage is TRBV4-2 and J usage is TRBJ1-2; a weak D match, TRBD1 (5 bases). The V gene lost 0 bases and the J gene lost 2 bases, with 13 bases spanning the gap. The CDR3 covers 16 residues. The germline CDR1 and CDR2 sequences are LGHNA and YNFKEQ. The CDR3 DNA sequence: TGTGCCAGCAGCCAAGAAAGAGGAACAGGCAACTATGGCTACACCTTC. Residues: CASSQERGTGNYGYTF.

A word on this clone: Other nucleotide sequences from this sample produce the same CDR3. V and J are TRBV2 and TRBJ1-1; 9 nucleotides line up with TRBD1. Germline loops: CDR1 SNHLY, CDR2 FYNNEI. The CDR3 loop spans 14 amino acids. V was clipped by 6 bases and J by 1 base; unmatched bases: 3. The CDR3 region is CASSVGQGNTEAFF. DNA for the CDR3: TGTGCCAGCAGCGTGGGACAGGGGAACACTGAAGCTTTCTTT. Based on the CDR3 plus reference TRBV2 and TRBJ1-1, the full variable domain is EPEVTQTPSHQVTQMGQEVILRCVPISNHLYFYWYRQILGQKVEFLVSFYNNEISEKSEIFDDQFSVERPDGSNFTLKIRSTKLEDSAMYFCASSVGQGNTEAFFGQGTRLTVV.

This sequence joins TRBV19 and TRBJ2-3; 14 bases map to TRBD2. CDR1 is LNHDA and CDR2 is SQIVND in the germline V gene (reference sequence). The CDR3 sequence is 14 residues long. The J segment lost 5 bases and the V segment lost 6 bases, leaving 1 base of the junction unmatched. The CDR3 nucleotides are TGTGCCAGTAGGGGACTAGCGGGAGAAGATACGCAGTATTTT. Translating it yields CASRGLAGEDTQYF. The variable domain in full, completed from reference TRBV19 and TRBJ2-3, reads DGGITQSPKYLFRKEGQNVTLSCEQNLNHDAMYWYRQDPGQGLRLIYYSQIVNDFQKGDIAEGYSVSREKKESFPLTVTSAQKNPTAFYLCASRGLAGEDTQYFGPGTRLTVL.

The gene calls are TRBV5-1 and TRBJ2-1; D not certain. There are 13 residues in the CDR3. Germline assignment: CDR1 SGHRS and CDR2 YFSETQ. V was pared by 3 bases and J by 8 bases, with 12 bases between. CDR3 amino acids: CASSSRSGDEQFF. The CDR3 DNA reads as TGCGCCAGCAGCTCCCGGTCGGGCGATGAGCAGTTCTTC.